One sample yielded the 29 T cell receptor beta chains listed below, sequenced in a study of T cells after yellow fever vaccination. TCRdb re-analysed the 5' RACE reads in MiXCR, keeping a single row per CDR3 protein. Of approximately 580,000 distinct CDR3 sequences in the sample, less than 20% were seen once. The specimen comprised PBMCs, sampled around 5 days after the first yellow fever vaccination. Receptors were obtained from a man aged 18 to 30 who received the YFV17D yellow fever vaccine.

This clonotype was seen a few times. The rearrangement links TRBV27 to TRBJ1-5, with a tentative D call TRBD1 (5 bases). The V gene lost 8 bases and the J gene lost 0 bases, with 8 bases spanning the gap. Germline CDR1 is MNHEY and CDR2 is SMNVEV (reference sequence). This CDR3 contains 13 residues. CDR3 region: CASQGNSNQPQHF. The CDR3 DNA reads TGTGCCAGCCAGGGCAATAGCAATCAGCCCCAGCATTTT.

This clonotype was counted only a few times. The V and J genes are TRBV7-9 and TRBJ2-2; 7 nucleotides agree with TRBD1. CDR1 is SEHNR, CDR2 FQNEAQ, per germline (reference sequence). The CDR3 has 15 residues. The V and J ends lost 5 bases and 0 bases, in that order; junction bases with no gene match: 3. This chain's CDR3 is CASSTGQANTGELFF. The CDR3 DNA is TGTGCCAGCAGCACCGGACAGGCGAACACCGGGGAGCTGTTTTTT.

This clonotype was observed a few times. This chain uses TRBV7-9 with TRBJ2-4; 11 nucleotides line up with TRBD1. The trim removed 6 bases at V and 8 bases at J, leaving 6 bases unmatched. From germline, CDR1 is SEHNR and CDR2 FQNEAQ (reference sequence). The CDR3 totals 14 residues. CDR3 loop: CASSTPGQGDIQYF. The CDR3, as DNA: TGTGCCAGCAGTACCCCGGGACAGGGGGACATTCAGTACTTC.

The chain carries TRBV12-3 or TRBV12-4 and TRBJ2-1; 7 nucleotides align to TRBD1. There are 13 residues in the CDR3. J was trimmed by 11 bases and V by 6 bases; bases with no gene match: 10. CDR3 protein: CASRPTGLAKQFF. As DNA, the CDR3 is TGTGCCAGCAGGCCGACAGGGCTGGCAAAGCAGTTCTTC.

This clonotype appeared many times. CDR3 bases: TGTGCCAGCAGCTCGGGGACAGGGACCTACGAGCAGTACTTC. Translating it yields CASSSGTGTYEQYF. The chain joins TRBV5-4 to TRBJ2-7; TRBD1 agrees at 9 bases. CDR1 is SGHNT and CDR2 is YYREEE in the germline V gene (reference sequence). V lost 3 bases to trimming and J lost 2 bases; unmatched junction nucleotides: 3. The CDR3 contains 14 residues.

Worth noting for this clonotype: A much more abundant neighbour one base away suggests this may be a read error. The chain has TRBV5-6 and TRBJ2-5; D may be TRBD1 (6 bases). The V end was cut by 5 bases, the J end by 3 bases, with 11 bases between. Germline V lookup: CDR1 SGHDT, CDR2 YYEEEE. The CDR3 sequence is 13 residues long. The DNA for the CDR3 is TGTGCCAGCAGTACCACAGGGAAAGAGACCCAGTACTTC. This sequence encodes CASSTTGKETQYF.

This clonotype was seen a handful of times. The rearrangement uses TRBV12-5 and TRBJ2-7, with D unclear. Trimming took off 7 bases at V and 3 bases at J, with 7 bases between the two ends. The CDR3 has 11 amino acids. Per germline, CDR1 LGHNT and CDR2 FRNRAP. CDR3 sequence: CASAKNYEQYF. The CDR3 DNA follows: TGTGCTAGTGCTAAAAACTACGAGCAGTACTTC.

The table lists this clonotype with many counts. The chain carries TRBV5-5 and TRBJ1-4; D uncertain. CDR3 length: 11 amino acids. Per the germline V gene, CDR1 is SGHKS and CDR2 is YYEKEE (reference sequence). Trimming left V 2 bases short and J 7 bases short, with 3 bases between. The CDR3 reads CASSLAEKLFF. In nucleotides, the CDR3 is TGTGCCAGCAGCTTAGCTGAAAAACTGTTTTTT.

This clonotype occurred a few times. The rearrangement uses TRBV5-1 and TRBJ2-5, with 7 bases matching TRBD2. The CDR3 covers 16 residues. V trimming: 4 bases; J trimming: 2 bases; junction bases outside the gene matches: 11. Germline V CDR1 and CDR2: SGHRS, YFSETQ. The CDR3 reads CASSRGPAGNQETQYF. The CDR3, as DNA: TGCGCCAGCAGCCGAGGGCCAGCGGGGAATCAAGAGACCCAGTACTTC. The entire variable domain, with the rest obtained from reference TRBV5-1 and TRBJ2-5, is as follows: KAGVTQTPRYLIKTRGQQVTLSCSPISGHRSVSWYQQTPGQGLQFLFEYFSETQRNKGNFPGRFSGRQFSNSRSEMNVSTLELGDSALYLCASSRGPAGNQETQYFGPGTRLLVL.

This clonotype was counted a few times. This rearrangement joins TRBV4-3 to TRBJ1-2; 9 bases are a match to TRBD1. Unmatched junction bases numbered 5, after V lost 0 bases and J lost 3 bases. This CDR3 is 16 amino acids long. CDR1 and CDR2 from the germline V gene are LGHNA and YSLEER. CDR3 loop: CASSQDRQGVDYGYTF. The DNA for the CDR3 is TGCGCCAGCAGCCAAGACCGACAGGGGGTAGACTATGGCTACACCTTC.

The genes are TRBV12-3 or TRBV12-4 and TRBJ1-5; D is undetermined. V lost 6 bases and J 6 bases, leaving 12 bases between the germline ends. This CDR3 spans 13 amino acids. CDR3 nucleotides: TGTGCCAGCAGCCCCGCAGTTAGTCAGCCCCAGCATTTT. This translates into CASSPAVSQPQHF.

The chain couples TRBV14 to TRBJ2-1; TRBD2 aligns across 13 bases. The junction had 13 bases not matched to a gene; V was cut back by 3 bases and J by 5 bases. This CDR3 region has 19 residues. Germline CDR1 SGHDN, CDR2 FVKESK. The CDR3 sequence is CASSHISRGLAGYNNEQFF. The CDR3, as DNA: TGTGCCAGCAGCCACATATCGAGGGGACTAGCGGGGTATAACAATGAGCAGTTCTTC.

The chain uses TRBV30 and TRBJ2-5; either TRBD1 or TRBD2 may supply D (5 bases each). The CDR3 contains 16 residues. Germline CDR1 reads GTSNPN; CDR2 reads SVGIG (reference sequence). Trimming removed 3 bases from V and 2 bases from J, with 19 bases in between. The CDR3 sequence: CAWSPTRGRPQETQYF. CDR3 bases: TGTGCCTGGAGCCCCACTAGGGGTAGACCTCAAGAGACCCAGTACTTC.

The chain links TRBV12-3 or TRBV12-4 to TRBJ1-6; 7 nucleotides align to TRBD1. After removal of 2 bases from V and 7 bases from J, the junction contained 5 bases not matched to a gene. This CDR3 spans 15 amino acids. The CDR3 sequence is CASSLPAGGNSPLHF. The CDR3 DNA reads TGTGCCAGCAGTTTACCCGCAGGGGGGAATTCACCCCTCCACTTT.

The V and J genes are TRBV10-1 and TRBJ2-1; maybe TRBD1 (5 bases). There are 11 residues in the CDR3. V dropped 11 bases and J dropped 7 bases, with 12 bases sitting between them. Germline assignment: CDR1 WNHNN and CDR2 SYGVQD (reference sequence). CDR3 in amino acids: CAPRVWNEQFF. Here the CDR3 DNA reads TGCGCCCCCAGGGTCTGGAATGAGCAGTTCTTC.

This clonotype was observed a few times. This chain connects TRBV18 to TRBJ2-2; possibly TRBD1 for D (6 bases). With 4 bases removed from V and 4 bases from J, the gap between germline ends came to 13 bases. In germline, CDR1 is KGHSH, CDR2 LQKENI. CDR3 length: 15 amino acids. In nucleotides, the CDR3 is TGTGCCAGCTCACAGTACAGGGAAGCCACCGGGGAGCTGTTTTTT. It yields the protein CASSQYREATGELFF.

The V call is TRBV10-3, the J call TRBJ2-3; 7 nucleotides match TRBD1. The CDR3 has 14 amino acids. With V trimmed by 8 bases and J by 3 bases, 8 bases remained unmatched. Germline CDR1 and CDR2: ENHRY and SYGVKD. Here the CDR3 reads CAIARAGGTDTQYF. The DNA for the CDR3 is TGTGCCATCGCCAGGGCAGGGGGAACAGATACGCAGTATTTT.

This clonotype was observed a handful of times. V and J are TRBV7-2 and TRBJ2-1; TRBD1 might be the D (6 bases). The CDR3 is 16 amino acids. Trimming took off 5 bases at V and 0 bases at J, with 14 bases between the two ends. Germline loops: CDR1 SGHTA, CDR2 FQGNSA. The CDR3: CASSTRTVSSYNEQFF. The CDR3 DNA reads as TGTGCCAGCAGCACCCGGACAGTGAGCTCCTACAATGAGCAGTTCTTC.

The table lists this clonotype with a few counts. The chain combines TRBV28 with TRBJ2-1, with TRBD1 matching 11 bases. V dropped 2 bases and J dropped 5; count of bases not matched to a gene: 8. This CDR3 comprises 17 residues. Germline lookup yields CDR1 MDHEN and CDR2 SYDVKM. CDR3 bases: TGTGCCAGCAGTTTAGAAGGACAGGGGGCTTTGAACAATGAGCAGTTCTTC. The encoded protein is CASSLEGQGALNNEQFF.

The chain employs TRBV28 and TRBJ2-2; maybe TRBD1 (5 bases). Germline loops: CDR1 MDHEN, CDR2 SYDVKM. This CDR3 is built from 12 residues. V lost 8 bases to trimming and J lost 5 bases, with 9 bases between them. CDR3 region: CASGQLTGELFF. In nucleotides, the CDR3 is TGTGCCAGCGGACAACTAACCGGGGAGCTGTTTTTT. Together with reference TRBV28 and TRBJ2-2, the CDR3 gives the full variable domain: DVKVTQSSRYLVKRTGEKVFLECVQDMDHENMFWYRQDPGLGLRLIYFSYDVKMKEKGDIPEGYSVSREKKERFSLILESASTNQTSMYLCASGQLTGELFFGEGSRLTVL.

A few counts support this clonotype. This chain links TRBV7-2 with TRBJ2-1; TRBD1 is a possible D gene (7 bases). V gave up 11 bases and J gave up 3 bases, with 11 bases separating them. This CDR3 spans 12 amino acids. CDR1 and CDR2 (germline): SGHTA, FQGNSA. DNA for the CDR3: TGTGCCTGCCAGGGGGGCTACAATGAGCAGTTCTTC. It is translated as CACQGGYNEQFF.

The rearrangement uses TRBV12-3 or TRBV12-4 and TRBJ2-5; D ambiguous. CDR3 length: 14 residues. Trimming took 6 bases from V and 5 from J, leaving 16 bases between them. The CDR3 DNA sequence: TGTGCCAGCAGCTGGGTGGGCGTTGGGGAGACCCAGTACTTC. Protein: CASSWVGVGETQYF.

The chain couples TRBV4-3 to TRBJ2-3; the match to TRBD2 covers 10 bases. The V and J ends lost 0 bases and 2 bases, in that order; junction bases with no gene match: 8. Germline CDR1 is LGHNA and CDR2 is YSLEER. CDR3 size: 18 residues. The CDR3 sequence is CASSQEPSGGWITDTQYF. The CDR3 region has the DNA TGCGCCAGCAGCCAAGAACCTAGCGGGGGCTGGATCACAGATACGCAGTATTTT.

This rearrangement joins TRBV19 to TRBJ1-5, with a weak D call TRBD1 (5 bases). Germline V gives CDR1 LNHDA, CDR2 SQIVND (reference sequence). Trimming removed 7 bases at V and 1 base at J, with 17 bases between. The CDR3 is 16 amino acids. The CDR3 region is CASNLGGVRSNQPQHF. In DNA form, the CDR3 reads TGTGCCAGTAACCTGGGGGGAGTTAGGAGCAATCAGCCCCAGCATTTT. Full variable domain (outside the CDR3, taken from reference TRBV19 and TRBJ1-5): DGGITQSPKYLFRKEGQNVTLSCEQNLNHDAMYWYRQDPGQGLRLIYYSQIVNDFQKGDIAEGYSVSREKKESFPLTVTSAQKNPTAFYLCASNLGGVRSNQPQHFGDGTRLSIL.

In DNA, the CDR3 is TGTGCCAGCAGCTTGACCCGGGTCTGGGCCGGCTACACCTTC. Translation: CASSLTRVWAGYTF. V and J are TRBV5-8 and TRBJ1-2; D remains unclear. CDR3 size: 14 residues. Germline CDR1 reads SGHTS; CDR2 reads YDEGEE. V dropped 1 base and J dropped 8 bases, with 15 bases sitting between them. Together with reference TRBV5-8 and TRBJ1-2, the CDR3 gives the full variable domain: EAGVTQSPTHLIKTRGQQATLRCSPISGHTSVYWYQQALGLGLQFLLWYDEGEERNRGNFPPRFSGRQFPNYSSELNVNALELEDSALYLCASSLTRVWAGYTFGSGTRLTVV.

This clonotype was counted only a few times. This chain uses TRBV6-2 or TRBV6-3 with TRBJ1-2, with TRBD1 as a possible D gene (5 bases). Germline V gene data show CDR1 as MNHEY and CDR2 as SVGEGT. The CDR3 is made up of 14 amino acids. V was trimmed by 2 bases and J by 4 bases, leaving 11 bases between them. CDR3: CASSYPRDFYGYTF. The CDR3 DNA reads TGTGCCAGCAGTTACCCCAGGGACTTCTATGGCTACACCTTC.

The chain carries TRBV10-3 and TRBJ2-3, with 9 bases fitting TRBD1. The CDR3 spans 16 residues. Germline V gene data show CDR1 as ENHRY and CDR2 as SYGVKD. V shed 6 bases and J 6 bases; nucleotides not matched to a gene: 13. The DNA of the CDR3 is TGTGCCATCAGAGGTCACCTCGGGACAGGGTCCGATACGCAGTATTTT. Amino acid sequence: CAIRGHLGTGSDTQYF.

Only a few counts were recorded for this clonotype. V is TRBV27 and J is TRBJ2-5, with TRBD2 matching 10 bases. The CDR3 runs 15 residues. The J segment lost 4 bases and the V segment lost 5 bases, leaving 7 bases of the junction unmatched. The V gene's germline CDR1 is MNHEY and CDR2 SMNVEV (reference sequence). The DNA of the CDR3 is TGTGCCAGCAGTGGGACTAGCGCCTCCTCAGAGACCCAGTACTTC. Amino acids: CASSGTSASSETQYF.

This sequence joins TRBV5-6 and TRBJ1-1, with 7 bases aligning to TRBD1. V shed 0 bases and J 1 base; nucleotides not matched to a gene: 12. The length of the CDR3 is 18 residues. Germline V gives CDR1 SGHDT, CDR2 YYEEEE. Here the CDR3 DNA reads TGTGCCAGCAGCTTGGTGAGGGGGCGCGCTAGGTGGAACACTGAAGCTTTCTTT. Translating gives CASSLVRGRARWNTEAFF.